This T cell receptor beta chain was recorded in a study of blood T cell repertoires in COVID-19. In the study overall: Acute and convalescent COVID-19 specimens originated in the United States, Italy and Spain.

V lost 6 bases, J lost 3 bases, and 12 bases lay in between. Looked up from germline, CDR1 is MNHEY and CDR2 is SVGAGI. This CDR3 contains 14 residues. Concerning this clone itself: Other DNA sequences in the same sample also yield this CDR3.

The assay was immunoSEQ multiplex PCR, and TCRdb's table has in-frame clones only and misses some. The data show about 120,000 clones, 82% seen once. This TCR was recovered from an older woman with acute or convalescent COVID-19. J is TRBJ1-5 and V is TRBV6-5; TRBD1 is a possible D gene (6 bases). The material sequenced was peripheral blood. Here the CDR3 reads CASRQTGNNQPQHF. The CDR3 nucleotides read TGTGCCAGCAGACAGACAGGTAACAATCAGCCCCAGCATTTT.